Below, 3 T cell receptor beta chains from the same sample are listed, as sequenced in a study of shared clonotypes between healthy human individuals. Here immunoSEQ multiplex PCR was the method, and the copy in TCRdb shows in-frame clones only, minus some. Here the sample spans about 95,000 clones, 67% being singletons. Sequenced sample: memory CD8+ T cells sorted from blood. The sample's subset: CD45RO+ cells pooled with CCR7-negative TemRA cells. The receptor source for this set is a man aged 25 to 40 in good health.

CDR3 coding DNA: TGTGCCAGCAGGGCGCGGGGCGCAGGGAAAGAGACCCAGTACTTC. Its protein is CASRARGAGKETQYF. The chain links TRBV6-6 to TRBJ2-5; a possible D gene is TRBD2 (6 bases). The CDR3 contains 15 residues. Germline CDR1 is MNHNY and CDR2 is SVGAGI (reference sequence). Trimming took 6 bases from V and 3 from J, leaving 17 bases between them.

The gene calls are TRBV9 and TRBJ2-7; TRBD1 aligns across 9 bases. The ends lost 2 bases at V and 6 bases at J; junction bases unmatched: 9. The CDR3 sequence is 15 residues long. Looked up from germline, CDR1 is SGDLS and CDR2 is YYNGEE. The CDR3 reads CASSVLDRGTGEQYF. DNA of the CDR3: TGTGCCAGCAGCGTTCTAGACAGGGGGACTGGCGAGCAGTACTTC. Variable domain in full (rest from reference TRBV9 and TRBJ2-7): DSGVTQTPKHLITATGQRVTLRCSPRSGDLSVYWYQQSLDQGLQFLIQYYNGEERAKGNILERFSAQQFPDLHSELNLSSLELGDSALYFCASSVLDRGTGEQYFGPGTRLTVT.

V usage is TRBV11-2 and J usage is TRBJ2-7; 7 bases align to TRBD2. V gave up 2 bases and J gave up 6 bases; unmatched junction bases: 16. The germline V gene encodes CDR1 SGHAT and CDR2 FQNNGV. This CDR3 comprises 17 residues. CDR3 in DNA: TGTGCCAGCAGCTTAACAAGTAGGGGAGCGGGATCGAGCGAGCAGTACTTC. Protein product: CASSLTSRGAGSSEQYF. The whole variable domain, filled in from reference TRBV11-2 and TRBJ2-7, reads EAGVAQSPRYKIIEKRQSVAFWCNPISGHATLYWYQQILGQGPKLLIQFQNNGVVDDSQLPKDRFSAERLKGVDSTLKIQPAKLEDSAVYLCASSLTSRGAGSSEQYFGPGTRLTVT.